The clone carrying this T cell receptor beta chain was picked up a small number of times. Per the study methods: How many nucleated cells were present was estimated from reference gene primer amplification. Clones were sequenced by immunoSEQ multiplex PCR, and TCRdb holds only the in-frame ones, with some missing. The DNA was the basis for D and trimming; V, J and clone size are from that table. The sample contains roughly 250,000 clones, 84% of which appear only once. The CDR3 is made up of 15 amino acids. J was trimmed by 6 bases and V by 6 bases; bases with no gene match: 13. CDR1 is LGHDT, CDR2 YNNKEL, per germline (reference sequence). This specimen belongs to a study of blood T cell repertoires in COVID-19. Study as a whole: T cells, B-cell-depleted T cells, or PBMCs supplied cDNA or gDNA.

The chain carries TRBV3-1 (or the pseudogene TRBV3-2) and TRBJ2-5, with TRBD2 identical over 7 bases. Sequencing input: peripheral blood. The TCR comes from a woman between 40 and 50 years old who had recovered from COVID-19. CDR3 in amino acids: CASSISTGGRKTQYF. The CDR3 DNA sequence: TGTGCCAGCAGTATTTCTACGGGGGGAAGGAAGACCCAGTACTTC.